The source of this T cell receptor (beta chain) is a study of blood T cell repertoires in COVID-19. Study as a whole: The United States, Italy and Spain provided the acute and convalescent COVID-19 samples. From T cells, B-cell-depleted T cells, or PBMCs came the material, which was cDNA or gDNA.

The CDR3 length is 16 residues. V was shortened by 0 bases and J by 1 base, with 10 bases between the two germline ends. CDR1 and CDR2 (germline): SGHTA, FQGNSA. As handled by the study authors: The assay estimated nucleated cells by amplifying reference gene primers. TCRdb's table, derived via immunoSEQ multiplex PCR, lists solely in-frame clones and lacks some. V and J calls and clone size are given by that table; D and trimming were obtained from the DNA. The data hold around 700,000 clones, with approximately 90% observed a single time. The source is a woman between 18 and 29 years old with acute or convalescent COVID-19. Material for sequencing was peripheral blood. This chain links TRBV7-2 with TRBJ2-4; D might be TRBD2 (5 bases). The CDR3 DNA sequence: TGTGCCAGCAGCTTAGCAGACCCGGGGGCCAAAAACATTCAGTACTTC. It encodes CASSLADPGAKNIQYF.